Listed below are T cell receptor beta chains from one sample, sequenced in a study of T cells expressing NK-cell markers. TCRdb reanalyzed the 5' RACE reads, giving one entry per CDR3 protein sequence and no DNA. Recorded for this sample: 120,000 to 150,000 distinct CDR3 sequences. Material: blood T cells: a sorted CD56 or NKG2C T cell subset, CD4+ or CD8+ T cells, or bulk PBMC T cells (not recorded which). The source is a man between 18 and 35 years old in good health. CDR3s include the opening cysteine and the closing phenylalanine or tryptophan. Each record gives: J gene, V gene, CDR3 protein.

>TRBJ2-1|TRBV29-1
CSVWGPRTNEQFF
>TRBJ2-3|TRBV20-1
CSADRANTDTQYF
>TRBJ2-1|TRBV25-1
CASSDPGQSYNEQFF
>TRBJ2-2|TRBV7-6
CASSGTGEGELFF
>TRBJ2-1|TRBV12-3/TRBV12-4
CASSRTGYNEQFF
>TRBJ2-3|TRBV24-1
CATSDLSIHTQYF
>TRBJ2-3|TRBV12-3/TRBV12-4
CASSTQVSTDTQYF
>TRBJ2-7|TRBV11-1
CASSSSALRDRTSYEQYF
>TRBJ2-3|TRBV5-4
CASSFGTSGRYNTDTQYF
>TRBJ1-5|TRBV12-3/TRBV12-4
CASRLGTANQPQHF
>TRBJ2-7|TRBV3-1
CASSQATPVHEQYF
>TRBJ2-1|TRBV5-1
CASSPWTSEGNEQFF
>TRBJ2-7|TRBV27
CASSFGTSGTYEQYF
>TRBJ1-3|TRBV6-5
CASSYSLRNTIYF
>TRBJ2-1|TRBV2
CASSERLAANEQFF
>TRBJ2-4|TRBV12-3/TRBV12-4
CASSIRAALAKNIQYF
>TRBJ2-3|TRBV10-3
CAISVRTSETDTQYF
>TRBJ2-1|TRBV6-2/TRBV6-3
CASQGNNEQFF
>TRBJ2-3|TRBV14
CASSQRRGLTDTQYF
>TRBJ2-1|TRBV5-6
CASSLVVGGPDNEQFF
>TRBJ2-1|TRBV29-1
CSVVASHGEQFF
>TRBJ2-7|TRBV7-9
CASSPGTGGLDEQYF
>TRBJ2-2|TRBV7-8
CASSLDRSGPGGELFF
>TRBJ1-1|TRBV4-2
CASSQETGGAWNTEAFF
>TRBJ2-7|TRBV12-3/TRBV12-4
CASSQGDRTYEQYF
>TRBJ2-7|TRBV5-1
CASSSSPGQYEQYF
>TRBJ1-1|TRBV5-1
CASSLNPGNTEAFF
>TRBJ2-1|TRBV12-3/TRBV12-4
CASSLSVLAVMWREFF
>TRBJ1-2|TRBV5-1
CASSLAWTDKLGGYTF
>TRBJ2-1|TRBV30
CAWSATGGDEQFF
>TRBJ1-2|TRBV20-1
CSASPSASWGREVLDGYTF
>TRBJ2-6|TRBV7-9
CASSSSPGESGANVLTF
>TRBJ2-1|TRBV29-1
CSDGTSGGNEQFF
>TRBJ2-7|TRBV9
CASSPSGGSYYEQYF
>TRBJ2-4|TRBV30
CAWGQGIRNIQYF
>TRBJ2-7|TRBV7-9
CASSTKTDRPSYEQYF
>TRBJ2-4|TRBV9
CASSSLTGQVGPGNIQYF
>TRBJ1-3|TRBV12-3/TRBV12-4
CASSLETVYSGNTIYF
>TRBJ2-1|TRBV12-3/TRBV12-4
CASSLPHATEQFF
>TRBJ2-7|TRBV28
CASSLGEGLAVRYEQYF
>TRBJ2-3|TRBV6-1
CASSPHLTDTQYF